The text below deals with one TCR beta chain. Its antigen is still unknown. This sample is part of a study of spatial heterogeneity in lung cancer. Study-wide findings and caveats: Ubiquitous expanded tumor TCRs surfaced in blood more at resection than they did at follow-up.

The time point here: blood at routine non-recurrence follow-up after resection. Every cDNA TCR molecule received its own unique molecular identifier. Each CDR3 protein gets one entry after TCRdb re-called the 5' RACE reads with MiXCR. The sample has about 43,000 distinct CDR3 sequences, 22% seen once. CDR1 and CDR2 (germline): MNHEY, SMNVEV (reference sequence). The CDR3 has 14 amino acids. V dropped 6 bases and J dropped 7 bases, with 16 bases sitting between them. Sample: PBMCs, taken at follow-up. J is TRBJ1-3 and V is TRBV27; D unclear. The sequence was obtained from a female donor with early-stage non-small cell lung cancer. The CDR3 spells CASSLNGERNTIYF. In DNA form, the CDR3 reads TGTGCCAGCAGCTTAAACGGGGAAAGGAACACCATATATTTT.